This is a list of T cell receptor beta chains from one sample in a study of CD8+CD57+ T cells in acquired aplastic anemia. MiXCR was run by TCRdb on the reads, yielding one entry per CDR3 protein. This table holds about 420,000 distinct CDR3 sequences, 65% to 75% found once. The sequencing sample was made of sorted CD4+, CD8+, or CD8+CD57+ T cells (not recorded which) from PBMCs. These receptors were taken from a human donor in good health, serving as a control. CDR3s include the opening cysteine and the closing phenylalanine or tryptophan. The D gene is left open where the match is weak. Size is omitted from some rows. Given values are once, few, many or a class for expanded clones.

D,size,J,V,CDR3,DNA
-,-,TRBJ1-2,TRBV29-1,CSVEDKGRYIGYTF,TGCAGCGTTGAAGATAAAGGACGGTATATTGGCTACACCTTC
TRBD1,-,TRBJ2-1,TRBV9,CASRDNRGPTSQQFF,TGTGCCAGCAGGGACAACAGGGGGCCAACGAGCCAGCAGTTCTTC
-,few,TRBJ2-1,TRBV25-1,CSSSEWGNNEQFF,TGTTCTAGCAGTGAATGGGGGAACAATGAGCAGTTCTTC
TRBD1,many,TRBJ1-1,TRBV6-2/TRBV6-3,CASSRQGGVVRTEAFF,TGTGCCAGCAGCCGACAGGGAGGAGTTGTTCGCACTGAAGCTTTCTTT
-,-,TRBJ1-6,TRBV7-2,CASSQERELTMATPLHF,TGTGCCAGCAGCCAGGAGAGGGAGCTAACTATGGCTACACCCCTCCACTTT
-,-,TRBJ1-1,TRBV7-8,CASSQKTSGGNNEFF,TGTGCCAGCAGTCAAAAGACTAGCGGGGGCAACAATGAGTTCTTT
TRBD1,-,TRBJ2-3,TRBV24-1,CATSKGTGADTQYF,TGTGCCACCAGTAAAGGGACAGGGGCAGATACGCAGTATTTT
-,-,TRBJ1-2,TRBV5-1,CASSQPAENTYGYTF,TGCGCCAGCAGCCAACCTGCAGAGAATACCTATGGCTACACCTTC
-,few,TRBJ1-2,TRBV24-1,CATSDLGGYTF,TGTGCCACCAGTGATTTGGGTGGCTACACCTTC
TRBD1,-,TRBJ1-2,TRBV25-1,CASSGRQGGYGYTF,TGTGCCAGCAGTGGTCGACAGGGTGGCTATGGCTACACCTTC
TRBD1,-,TRBJ1-2,TRBV20-1,CSALLPLPTGDDGYTF,TGCAGTGCTCTATTGCCCCTCCCAACAGGGGACGACGGCTACACCTTC
-,-,TRBJ1-2,TRBV25-1,CASSGYTGWGYGYTF,TGTGCCAGCAGTGGATATACAGGGTGGGGCTATGGCTACACCTTC
TRBD1,-,TRBJ1-1,TRBV4-2,CASSQGLAGGTGEGAEAFF,TGTGCCAGCAGCCAGGGTCTAGCGGGGGGCACAGGGGAAGGAGCTGAAGCTTTCTTT
-,-,TRBJ2-3,TRBV2,CTSIVIHTDTQYF,TGTACCAGCATTGTGATTCACACAGATACGCAGTATTTT
-,many,TRBJ1-2,TRBV3-1,CASSRTENYGYTF,TGTGCCAGCAGTAGAACGGAAAACTATGGCTACACCTTC
-,many,TRBJ2-3,TRBV7-2,CASSQVTDTQYF,TGTGCCAGCAGCCAAGTCACAGATACGCAGTATTTT
-,-,TRBJ2-7,TRBV7-9,CASSLVGGALQGKLRYEQYF,TGTGCCAGCAGCTTAGTCGGCGGGGCCTTACAGGGGAAGTTACGGTACGAGCAGTACTTC
-,-,TRBJ1-1,TRBV12-3/TRBV12-4,CASLLDAQTEAFF,TGTGCTAGCCTGTTAGACGCGCAGACTGAAGCTTTCTTT
-,-,TRBJ1-5,TRBV7-2,CASSTEGSGDPRAHF,TGTGCCAGCAGCACGGAGGGTTCGGGGGACCCACGAGCACATTTT
TRBD2,-,TRBJ2-1,TRBV6-2/TRBV6-3,CATIRRGAQQFF,TGTGCCACCATTAGGCGGGGGGCCCAGCAGTTCTTC
-,-,TRBJ2-3,TRBV5-1,CASSYTGSGATQYF,TGCGCCAGCAGCTACACCGGGTCTGGGGCTACGCAGTATTTT
-,-,TRBJ2-3,TRBV11-1,CASSLEGGPRPFIDTQYF,TGTGCCAGCAGCTTAGAAGGTGGGCCTCGGCCATTCATAGATACGCAGTATTTT
-,-,TRBJ1-5,TRBV29-1,CSVEGGGQPQHF,TGCAGCGTTGAGGGTGGAGGTCAGCCCCAGCATTTT
-,-,TRBJ1-2,TRBV7-2,CASSYSQNNYGYTF,TGTGCCAGCAGCTACAGTCAGAATAACTATGGCTACACCTTC